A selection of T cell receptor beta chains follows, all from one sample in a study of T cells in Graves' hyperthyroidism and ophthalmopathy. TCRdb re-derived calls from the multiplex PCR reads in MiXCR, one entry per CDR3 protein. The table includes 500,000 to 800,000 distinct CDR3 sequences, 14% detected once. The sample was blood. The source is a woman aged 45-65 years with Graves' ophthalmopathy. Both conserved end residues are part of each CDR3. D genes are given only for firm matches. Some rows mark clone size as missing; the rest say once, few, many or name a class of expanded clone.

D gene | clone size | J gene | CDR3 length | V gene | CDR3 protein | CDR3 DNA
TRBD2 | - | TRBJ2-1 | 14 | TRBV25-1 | CASSDTTSRNEQFF | TGTGCCAGCAGTGACACGACTAGCCGGAATGAGCAGTTCTTC
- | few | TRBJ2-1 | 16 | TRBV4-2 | CASSQEAGVGHNEQFF | TGTGCCAGCAGCCAAGAGGCTGGAGTGGGGCACAATGAGCAGTTCTTC
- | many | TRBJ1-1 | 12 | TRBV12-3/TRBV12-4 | CASSLVGGEAFF | TGTGCCAGCAGTTTAGTGGGGGGGGAAGCTTTCTTT
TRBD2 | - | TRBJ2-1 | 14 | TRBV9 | CASSTRTRNNEQFF | TGTGCCAGCAGCACCCGGACTAGGAACAATGAGCAGTTCTTC
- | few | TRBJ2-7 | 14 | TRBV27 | CASSLGPAAYEQYF | TGTGCCAGCAGTTTAGGACCCGCAGCCTACGAGCAGTACTTC
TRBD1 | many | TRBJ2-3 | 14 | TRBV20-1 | CSAIRDRDGDTQYF | TGCAGTGCTATCCGGGACAGGGATGGAGATACGCAGTATTTT
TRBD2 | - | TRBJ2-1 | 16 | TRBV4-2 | CASSQDSSGDYNEQFF | TGTGCCAGCAGCCAAGATTCTAGCGGGGACTACAATGAGCAGTTCTTC
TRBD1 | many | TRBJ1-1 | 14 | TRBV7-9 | CASSWGQRNTEAFF | TGTGCCAGCAGCTGGGGACAGCGGAACACTGAAGCTTTCTTT
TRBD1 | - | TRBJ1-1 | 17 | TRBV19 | CASSMYLVGQGNTEAFF | TGTGCCAGTAGTATGTATTTGGTCGGACAGGGGAACACTGAAGCTTTCTTT
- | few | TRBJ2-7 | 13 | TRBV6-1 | CASSHRPSNEQYF | TGTGCCAGCAGCCACCGGCCTTCCAACGAGCAGTACTTC
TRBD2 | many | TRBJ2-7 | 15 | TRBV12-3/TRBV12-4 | CASRPSRSGVSEQYF | TGTGCCAGCAGACCCTCCCGAAGCGGGGTGTCCGAGCAGTACTTC
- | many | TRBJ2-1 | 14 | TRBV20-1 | CSARPGSTYNEQFF | TGCAGTGCTAGACCGGGATCCACCTACAATGAGCAGTTCTTC
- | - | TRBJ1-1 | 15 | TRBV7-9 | CASSLEHRQDTEAFF | TGTGCCAGCAGCTTAGAGCACAGACAAGACACTGAAGCTTTCTTT
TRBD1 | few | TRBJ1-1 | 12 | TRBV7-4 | CASSLDRCEAFF | TGTGCCAGCAGCCTGGACAGGTGTGAAGCTTTCTTT
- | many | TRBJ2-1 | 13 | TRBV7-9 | CASSTGAYNEQFF | TGTGCCAGCAGCACCGGGGCTTACAATGAGCAGTTCTTC
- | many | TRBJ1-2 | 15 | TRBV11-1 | CASSQNRAVGYGYTF | TGTGCCAGCAGCCAAAACAGGGCGGTCGGCTATGGCTACACCTTC
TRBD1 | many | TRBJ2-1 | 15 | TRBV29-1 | CSVEPRTGLINEQFF | TGCAGCGTTGAACCTCGGACAGGGCTTATCAATGAGCAGTTCTTC
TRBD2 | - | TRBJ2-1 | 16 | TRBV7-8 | CASSYRIQARGGEQFF | TGTGCCAGCAGTTACCGTATACAGGCTCGCGGGGGTGAGCAGTTCTTC
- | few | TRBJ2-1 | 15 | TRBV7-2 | CASSLGQNLYNEQFF | TGTGCCAGCAGCTTAGGGCAGAATTTATACAATGAGCAGTTCTTC
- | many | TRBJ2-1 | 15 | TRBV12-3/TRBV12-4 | CASRPSLRGTNEQFF | TGTGCCAGCAGGCCTTCGCTCCGAGGGACCAATGAGCAGTTCTTC
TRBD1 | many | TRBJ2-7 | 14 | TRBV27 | CASRSGTGGYEQYF | TGTGCCAGCAGATCCGGGACAGGGGGCTACGAGCAGTACTTC
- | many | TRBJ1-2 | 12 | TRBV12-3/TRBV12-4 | CASTPAGNGYTF | TGTGCCAGCACACCCGCAGGGAATGGCTACACCTTC
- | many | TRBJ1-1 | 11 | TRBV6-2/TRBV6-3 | CASSAWTEAFF | TGTGCCAGCAGTGCCTGGACTGAAGCTTTCTTT
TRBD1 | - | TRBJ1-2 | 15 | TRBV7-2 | CASSKDRLGVYGYTF | TGTGCCAGCAGCAAGGACAGGTTAGGCGTCTATGGCTACACCTTC
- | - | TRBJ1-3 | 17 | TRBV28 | CASSLSSLGISGNTIYF | TGTGCCAGCAGTTTATCTAGCCTGGGGATCTCTGGAAACACCATATATTTT
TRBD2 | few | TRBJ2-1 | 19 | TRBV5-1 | CASSRTGLAGGSTYNEQFF | TGCGCCAGCAGCCGAACCGGACTAGCGGGAGGGAGTACCTACAATGAGCAGTTCTTC